This TCR beta chain was observed in a study of shared clonotypes between healthy human individuals. CDR1 SGHTA and CDR2 FQGNSA come from the germline V gene. Trimming removed 3 bases at V and 2 bases at J, with 10 bases between. CDR3 length: 14 residues. General study results and limits: A small donor pool kept down the genetic and exposure-history diversity that was represented.

As regards this clone: Its antigen is unknown.

The study ran the assay at deep level. Template amounts of around 300 ng DNA, about 30,000 T cell genomes, were employed in unsorted PBMC replicate PCRs. On ten immunoSEQ deep assay plates, unsorted PBMC DNA was sequenced. Sequencing used immunoSEQ multiplex PCR; TCRdb keeps in-frame clones, though not all of them. The repertoire consists of some 510,000 clones, with 70% to 80% occurring once and the leading ten covering 13%. Source material: PBMCs. The chain is built from TRBV7-2 and TRBJ2-5; D remains ambiguous. The TCR originated in a woman aged 40-49 years in good health. Some clones in this sample may be carry-over from other donors' samples. CDR3 sequence reads: CASSLGSGQETQYF. The CDR3 nucleotides read TGTGCCAGCAGCTTGGGAAGTGGTCAAGAGACCCAGTACTTC.